Here is one T cell receptor beta chain with its context. This sample is drawn from a study of cytomegalovirus exposure and HLA in healthy donors. Germline CDR1 SGHNT, CDR2 YYREEE (reference sequence). The CDR3 consists of 15 residues. The ends lost 6 bases at V and 0 bases at J; junction bases unmatched: 6. PCR employed 60 Vbeta and 13 Jbeta primers. Profiled with immunoSEQ multiplex PCR; TCRdb holds only in-frame clones, not every one. The table records about 130,000 clones, about 74% of them present only once. This sequence was found in a man aged 40-49 years in good health and CMV-seropositive. The chain uses TRBV5-4 and TRBJ2-1; 7 positions agree with TRBD1. Sequencing input: PBMCs. The CDR3 loop is CASTQGEHSYNEQFF. The CDR3 DNA follows: TGTGCCAGCACCCAGGGGGAGCACTCCTACAATGAGCAGTTCTTC.